This TCR beta chain was recorded in a study of blood T cells in healthy people across ages. Study-wide findings and caveats: Total diversity from one million sequenced T cells was likely underestimated.

It was with a sample-barcoded 5' primer and a J-beta primer mix that a second PCR of about 7 to 12 cycles was run. TCRdb independently ran MiXCR on the 5' RACE reads; one entry per CDR3 protein. Among under 2 million distinct CDR3 sequences, about 31% were seen once, and the ten largest hold about 11%. From germline, CDR1 is MNHNY and CDR2 SVGAGI (reference sequence). This CDR3 spans 14 amino acids. Trimming removed 3 bases from V and 7 bases from J, with 13 bases in between. Turning to this clonotype: The antigen remains undetermined.

This TCR derives from a woman in her thirties in good health. The chain uses TRBV6-6 and TRBJ2-1; D is undetermined. The specimen sequenced was blood. CDR3 nucleotide sequence: TGTGCCAGCAGTTATCCCACCCAAGGGAATGAGCAGTTCTTC. The encoded protein is CASSYPTQGNEQFF.